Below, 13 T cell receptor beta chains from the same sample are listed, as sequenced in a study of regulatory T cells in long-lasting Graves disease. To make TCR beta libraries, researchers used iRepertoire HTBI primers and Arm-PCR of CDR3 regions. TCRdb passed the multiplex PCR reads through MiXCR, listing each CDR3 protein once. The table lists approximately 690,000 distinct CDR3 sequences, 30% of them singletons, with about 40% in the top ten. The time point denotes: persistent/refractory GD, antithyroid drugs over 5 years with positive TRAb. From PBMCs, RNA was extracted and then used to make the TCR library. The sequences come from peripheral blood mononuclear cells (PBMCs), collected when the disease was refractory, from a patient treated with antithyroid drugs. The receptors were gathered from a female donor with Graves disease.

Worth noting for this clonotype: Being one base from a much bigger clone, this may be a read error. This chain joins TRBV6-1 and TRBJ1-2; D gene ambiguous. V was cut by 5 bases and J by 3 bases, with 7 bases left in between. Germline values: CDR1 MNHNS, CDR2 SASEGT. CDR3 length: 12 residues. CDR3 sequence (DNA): TGTGCCAGCAGTAACGCTGACTATGGCTACACCTTC. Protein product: CASSNADYGYTF.

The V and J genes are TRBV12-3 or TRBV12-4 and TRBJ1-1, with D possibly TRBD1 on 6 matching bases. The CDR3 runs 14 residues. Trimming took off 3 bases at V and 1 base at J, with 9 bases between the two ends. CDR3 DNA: TGTGCCAGCAGTTTTCAGGGGCAGAACACTGAAGCTTTCTTT. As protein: CASSFQGQNTEAFF.

The CDR3 loop is CASSKTSGSSTDTQYF. CDR3 nucleotide sequence: TGTGCCAGCAGTAAAACTAGCGGGAGTTCGACAGATACGCAGTATTTT. This chain connects TRBV2 to TRBJ2-3; the match to TRBD2 covers 11 bases. The CDR3 contains 16 residues. V shed 5 bases, J shed 3 bases, and the junction held 7 bases outside the gene matches. Germline loops: CDR1 SNHLY, CDR2 FYNNEI.

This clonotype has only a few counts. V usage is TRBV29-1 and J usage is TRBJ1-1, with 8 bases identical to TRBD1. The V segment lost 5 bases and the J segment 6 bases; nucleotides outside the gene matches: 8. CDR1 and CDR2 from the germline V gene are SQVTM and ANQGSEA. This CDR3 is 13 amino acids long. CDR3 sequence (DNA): TGCAGCGTTCCAGGACAGGGTAACGCTGAAGCTTTCTTT. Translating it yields CSVPGQGNAEAFF.

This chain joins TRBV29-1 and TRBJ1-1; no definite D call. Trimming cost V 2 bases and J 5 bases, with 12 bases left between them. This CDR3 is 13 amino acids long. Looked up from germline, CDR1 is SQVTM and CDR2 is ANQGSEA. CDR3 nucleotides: TGCAGCGTTGAAACGCTTCAAAGGACTGAAGCTTTCTTT. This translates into CSVETLQRTEAFF.

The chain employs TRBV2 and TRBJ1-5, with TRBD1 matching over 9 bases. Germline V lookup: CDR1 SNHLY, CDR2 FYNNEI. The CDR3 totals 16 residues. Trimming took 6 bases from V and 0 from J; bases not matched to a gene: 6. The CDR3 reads CASRSRTGVSNQPQHF. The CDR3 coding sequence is TGTGCCAGCAGGAGCCGGACAGGGGTTAGCAATCAGCCCCAGCATTTT.

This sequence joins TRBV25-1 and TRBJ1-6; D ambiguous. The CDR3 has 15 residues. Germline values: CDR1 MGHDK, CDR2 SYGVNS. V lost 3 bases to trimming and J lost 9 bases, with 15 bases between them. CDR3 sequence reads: CASSEKLELGSPLHF. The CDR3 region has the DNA TGTGCCAGCAGTGAGAAACTGGAGTTGGGTTCACCCCTCCACTTT. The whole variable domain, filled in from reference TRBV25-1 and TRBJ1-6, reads EADIYQTPRYLVIGTGKKITLECSQTMGHDKMYWYQQDPGMELHLIHYSYGVNSTEKGDLSSESTVSRIRTEHFPLTLESARPSHTSQYLCASSEKLELGSPLHFGNGTRLTVT.

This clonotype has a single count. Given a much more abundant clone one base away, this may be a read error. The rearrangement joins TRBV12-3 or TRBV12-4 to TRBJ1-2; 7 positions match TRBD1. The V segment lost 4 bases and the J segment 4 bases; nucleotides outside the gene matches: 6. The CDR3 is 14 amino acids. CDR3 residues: CASSWGTAIYGYTF. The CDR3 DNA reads TGTGCCAGCAGTTGGGGGACAGCCATCTATGGCTACACCTTC.

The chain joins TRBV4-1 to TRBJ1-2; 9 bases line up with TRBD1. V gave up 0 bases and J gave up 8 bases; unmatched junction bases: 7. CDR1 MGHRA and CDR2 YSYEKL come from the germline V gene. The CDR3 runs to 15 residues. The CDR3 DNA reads TGCGCCAGCAGCCAAGAAGAGGGACAGGGTCGGGGCTACACCTTC. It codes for CASSQEEGQGRGYTF.

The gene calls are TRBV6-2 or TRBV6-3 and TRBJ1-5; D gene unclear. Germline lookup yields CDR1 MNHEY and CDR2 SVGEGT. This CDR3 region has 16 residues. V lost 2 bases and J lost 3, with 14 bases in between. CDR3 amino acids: CASSYALRQNNQPQHF. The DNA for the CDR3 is TGTGCCAGCAGTTACGCGCTAAGACAAAACAATCAGCCCCAGCATTTT.

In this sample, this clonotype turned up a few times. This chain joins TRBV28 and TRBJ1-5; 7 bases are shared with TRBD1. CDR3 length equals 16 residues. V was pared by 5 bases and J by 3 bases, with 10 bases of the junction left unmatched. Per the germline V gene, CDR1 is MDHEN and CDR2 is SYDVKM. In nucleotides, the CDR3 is TGTGCCAGCAGTCTATCCAAGACAGGGAACAATCAGCCCCAGCATTTT. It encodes CASSLSKTGNNQPQHF.

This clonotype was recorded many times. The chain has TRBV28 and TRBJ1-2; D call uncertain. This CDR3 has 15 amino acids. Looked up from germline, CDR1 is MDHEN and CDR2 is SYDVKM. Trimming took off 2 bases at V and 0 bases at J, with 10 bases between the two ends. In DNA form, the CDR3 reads TGTGCCAGCAGTTTAACACCGCAAGCTAACTATGGCTACACCTTC. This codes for CASSLTPQANYGYTF.

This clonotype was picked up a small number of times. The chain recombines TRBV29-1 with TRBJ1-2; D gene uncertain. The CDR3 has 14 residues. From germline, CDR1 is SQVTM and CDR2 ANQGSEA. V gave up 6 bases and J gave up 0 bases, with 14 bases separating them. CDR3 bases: TGCAGCGTCCAAGCAGGTCCAGCTAACTATGGCTACACCTTC. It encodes CSVQAGPANYGYTF.